This section outlines one TCR beta chain sequence together with its context. Its antigen is as yet unknown. With 3 bases removed from V and 5 bases from J, the gap between germline ends came to 8 bases. From germline, CDR1 is SGHDT and CDR2 YYEEEE. This CDR3 spans 12 amino acids. Use of 60 Vbeta and 13 Jbeta primers characterized the PCR. Repertoires were generated with immunoSEQ multiplex PCR, while TCRdb's copy carries only in-frame clones and drops some. This sample carries just under 90,000 clones, with about 5.9% going to the ten biggest clones. The data belong to a study of cytomegalovirus exposure and HLA in healthy donors. Across the whole study: Early released data had about 80 million unique TCRs, all coming from HLA-typed donors.

Study-wide points: Follow-up analysis seemed to connect common viral pathogens with several of the most significant clusters identified.

The chain is built from TRBV5-6 and TRBJ1-1; D call uncertain. What was sequenced was PBMCs. The source of this sequence is a girl aged 10 to 17 in good health and CMV-seropositive. The DNA for the CDR3 is TGTGCCAGCAGCTGGGCAGGAACTGAAGCTTTCTTT. Its protein is CASSWAGTEAFF.